What follows is one T cell receptor beta chain and its context. This sample stems from a study of OX40 agonist ivuxolimab in advanced cancers. Across the study: The eligibility criteria allowed prior anti-PD-1, anti-PD-L1 or anti-CTLA-4 therapy, and about 40% had some. Among those treated, three patients had partial responses, one with hepatocellular carcinoma and two with cutaneous melanoma.

Using immunoSEQ multiplex PCR, the repertoire was profiled, and TCRdb retains in-frame clones only, with some absent. The table records about 64,000 clones, under 95% of them present only once. After removal of 4 bases from V and 4 bases from J, the junction contained 6 bases not matched to a gene. The germline V gene encodes CDR1 SGHAT and CDR2 FQDESV (reference sequence). This CDR3 has 14 residues. The material sequenced was CD4+ or CD8+ T cells sorted from blood, taken in a trial of the OX40 agonist ivuxolimab. This clonotype was obtained from an adult with an advanced solid tumor such as melanoma, head and neck, liver or kidney cancer. The chain combines TRBV11-1 with TRBJ2-7, with 8 bases lining up with TRBD2. DNA of the CDR3: TGTGCCAGCAGCTATACTAGCGGAAGATACGAGCAGTACTTC. It specifies CASSYTSGRYEQYF. Supplemented by reference TRBV11-1 and TRBJ2-7, the full variable domain reads EAEVAQSPRYKITEKSQAVAFWCDPISGHATLYWYRQILGQGPELLVQFQDESVVDDSQLPKDRFSAERLKGVDSTLKIQPAELGDSAMYLCASSYTSGRYEQYFGPGTRLTVT.